This TCR beta chain was captured in a study of shared clonotypes between healthy human individuals. The CDR3 contains 15 residues. Per germline, CDR1 MNHNS and CDR2 SASEGT. With 5 bases clipped from V and 2 bases from J, the junction kept 7 bases outside the gene matches. Measured with immunoSEQ multiplex PCR; TCRdb has only the in-frame clones, and not every one. Of 550,000 to 850,000 clones in the sample, roughly two thirds were seen once. Study results and caveats: Relative to their counterparts shared across all four donors, non-shared clonotypes exhibited diminished generation probabilities.

Notes on this clone: The antigen is not known.

This chain uses TRBV6-1 with TRBJ2-7; 9 nucleotides align to TRBD1. The receptor was derived from a woman between 25 and 40 years old in good health. The sequenced material came from memory CD4+ T cells sorted from blood. The subset was: CD45RA-negative fraction. The CDR3 bases are TGTGCCAGCAGTCCCGCCGGGACAGGGACCTACGAGCAGTACTTC. Amino acids: CASSPAGTGTYEQYF.